In its sample, the clone carrying this TCR beta chain was seen a few times. CDR3 length equals 14 residues. CDR1 is SGHRS, CDR2 YFSETQ, per germline. The V end was cut by 7 bases, the J end by 4 bases, with 14 bases between. This sample stems from a study of blood T cell repertoires in COVID-19. Study context: The samples span acute and convalescent COVID-19 from the United States, Italy and Spain.

The assay was immunoSEQ multiplex PCR, and TCRdb's table has in-frame clones only and misses some. The sample yields around 80,000 clones, over 75% seen once. The rearrangement joins TRBV5-1 to TRBJ1-4; D remains unclear. Input material: peripheral blood. The clonotype originates from a human donor in a cohort sampled during active COVID-19. The CDR3 DNA is TGCGCCAGCGCCTGGGCAGGTAGTAATGAAAAACTGTTTTTT. Translating gives CASAWAGSNEKLFF.